The TCR beta chain described here comes from a study of T cell changes during pregnancy in multiple sclerosis. Germline-derived CDR1 and CDR2 are LNHNV and YYDKDF (reference sequence). The CDR3 has 15 residues. The germline V and J ends were trimmed by 3 bases and 1 base, with 12 bases remaining between them. Profiling relied on immunoSEQ multiplex PCR, and the TCRdb table lists in-frame clones only, not all of them. The repertoire holds under 20,000 clones, with 80% to 90% as singletons. The material was CD8+ T cells from peripheral blood mononuclear cells, obtained in the second trimester of pregnancy. The V gene is TRBV15, the J gene TRBJ1-1, with D possibly being TRBD1 (6 bases). The clonotype comes from a female donor in good health, enrolled as a control in a pregnancy study. For the CDR3, the DNA is TGTGCCACCAGCAGCGACAGGAACCCGAACACTGAAGCTTTCTTT. Encoded protein: CATSSDRNPNTEAFF.